These T cell receptor beta chains were read from a single sample in a study of blood T cell repertoires in COVID-19. Some clones are missing from TCRdb's copy, which holds only in-frame ones; the method was immunoSEQ multiplex PCR. The sample has under 60,000 clones, approximately 82% seen once. The source material was peripheral blood. These receptors were taken from a human donor in a cohort sampled during active COVID-19. CDR3s include the opening cysteine and the closing phenylalanine or tryptophan. D genes are given only for firm matches. Some rows mark clone size as missing; the rest say once, few, many or name a class of expanded clone.

TRBV12-3/TRBV12-4,TRBJ1-2,.,.,TGTGCCAGCAGTCGAACAGAGCTCTATGGCTACACCTTC,CASSRTELYGYTF
TRBV4-3,TRBJ2-5,.,.,TGCGCCAGCAGCCAAGACGAGGGATCCCAAGAGACCCAGTACTTC,CASSQDEGSQETQYF
TRBV7-2,TRBJ1-2,.,.,TGTGCCAGCAGCTCGTCCCCCTCAGGGGCCCCTGAGTATGGCTACACCTTC,CASSSSPSGAPEYGYTF
TRBV7-2,TRBJ2-7,TRBD1,once,TGTGCCAGCAGCACCCGGACAGGGGGCGAATACGAGCAGTACTTC,CASSTRTGGEYEQYF
TRBV7-2,TRBJ2-1,TRBD1,.,TGTGCCAGCAGCGGGGACAGGGAGGGATATTACAATGAGCAGTTCTTC,CASSGDREGYYNEQFF
TRBV28,TRBJ1-1,TRBD1,.,TGTGCCAGCAGACCCCCGGGACAGCGGACTGAAGCTTTCTTT,CASRPPGQRTEAFF
TRBV6-2/TRBV6-3,TRBJ2-1,TRBD2,.,TGTGCCAGCAGTTACACCGGGCTAGCGGGGGGGCCAGGGGAGCAGTTCTTC,CASSYTGLAGGPGEQFF
TRBV4-2,TRBJ2-3,.,.,TGTGCCAGCCAGCGGGTGATGGCCCTCCATAGCACAGATACGCAGTATTTT,CASQRVMALHSTDTQYF
TRBV6-5,TRBJ2-7,TRBD1,.,TGTGCCACGACAGGGAATTACGAGCAGTACTTC,CATTGNYEQYF
TRBV10-3,TRBJ2-5,TRBD2,.,TGTGCCATCTCGGCGGCGGGGGGGCCGAGCATGCAAGAGACCCAGTACTTC,CAISAAGGPSMQETQYF
TRBV19,TRBJ2-1,TRBD2,.,TGTGCCAGTAGTAATCCGGGGGGGGTTGTATCGGATGAGCAGTTCTTC,CASSNPGGVVSDEQFF
TRBV2,TRBJ2-7,TRBD1,.,TGTGCCAGCATCGGGACAGCTTCCCCAACCTACGAGCAGTACTTC,CASIGTASPTYEQYF
TRBV6-1,TRBJ2-3,.,.,TGTGCCAGCAGTGAATACGGGACATTAGACCCAGATACGCAGTATTTT,CASSEYGTLDPDTQYF
TRBV5-6,TRBJ1-5,.,.,TGTGCCAGCAGCTTCGGGAGTATTAATCAGCCCCAGCATTTT,CASSFGSINQPQHF
TRBV5-4,TRBJ2-6,TRBD1,.,TGTGCCAGCAGCCCGGGACAGGGTGGCTCTGGGGCCAACGTCCTGACTTTC,CASSPGQGGSGANVLTF
TRBV7-2,TRBJ1-2,.,.,TGTGCCAGCAGCTTCGGTCGTGGAGGTTTTGGCTACACCTTC,CASSFGRGGFGYTF
TRBV10-3,TRBJ1-1,.,.,TGTGCCATCAGTGATGAAGGGAGCACTGAAGCTTTCTTT,CAISDEGSTEAFF
TRBV5-5,TRBJ2-5,.,.,TGTGCCAGCAGCTTGACACCAGGGTTGGTAGAAGAGACCCAGTACTTC,CASSLTPGLVEETQYF
TRBV7-2,TRBJ1-2,TRBD1,.,TGTGCCAGCAGCTTAGCGCCGGGACAGGGGAGCGGCTACACCTTC,CASSLAPGQGSGYTF
TRBV6-5,TRBJ1-2,TRBD1,.,TGTGCCAGCAGAACAGGGGGCAGCGACTATGGCTACACCTTC,CASRTGGSDYGYTF